The subject of this entry is one T cell receptor (beta chain). Its antigen is as yet unknown. The sample comes from a study of shared clonotypes between healthy human individuals. Study outcomes and limitations: For naive CD4 cells, roughly 5% of clonotypes were shared across a handful of donors. Naive subsets, compared against memory subsets, generally had larger estimated richness values. Non-shared clonotypes had lower generation probabilities than clonotypes shared by all four sorted-subset donors.

Using about 190 ng DNA, around 30,000 T cell genomes, the sorted-subset replicate PCRs were run. Produced via immunoSEQ multiplex PCR; TCRdb's table is partial and in-frame only. Here the sample spans under 2,500,000 clones, approximately 95% being singletons. CDR1 is SGHRS, CDR2 YFSETQ, per germline. Trimming left V 0 bases short and J 8 bases short, with 12 bases between. This CDR3 spans 13 amino acids. The TCR sequence derives from a man aged 18-30 years in good health. The chain carries TRBV5-1 and TRBJ2-7, with unresolved D. Sequencing was carried out using naive CD4+ T cells sorted from blood. The subset denotes: CD45RA+ positively selected. The CDR3 protein is CASSLDTQAQQYF. The CDR3 nucleotides are TGCGCCAGCAGCTTGGACACGCAGGCCCAGCAGTACTTC.